The 29 T cell receptor beta chains reported below all come from one sample, sequenced in a study of control samples from healthy donors and cancer patients (dated by TCRdb to the early 2020s). Preparation of the library involved the immunoSEQ multiplex PCR assay. TCRdb carries this immuneACCESS record with in-frame sequences only. Its versions omit some clonotypes, under half of them owing to an unresolved V gene in the studies checked, with the rest unexplained. This sample lists over 70,000 clones; approximately 91% were detected once. 7.5% to 8% of the sample lies in the top ten. Input material: blood. The receptors derive from a woman between 55 and 75 years old in good health.

The chain is built from TRBV6-2 or TRBV6-3 and TRBJ2-1; D is unclear. Trimming shortened V by 2 bases and J by 2 bases, and 7 bases separated the two germline ends. Per the germline V gene, CDR1 is MNHEY and CDR2 is SVGEGT. There are 14 residues in the CDR3. The CDR3 sequence: CASSYDNPYNEQFF. CDR3 coding DNA: TGTGCCAGCAGTTACGACAACCCCTACAATGAGCAGTTCTTC.

This clone is a singleton in its sample. The chain carries TRBV27 and TRBJ1-1; 7 positions match TRBD1. The CDR3 loop spans 13 amino acids. Germline CDR1 reads MNHEY; CDR2 reads SMNVEV (reference sequence). V shed 6 bases, J shed 6 bases, and the junction held 7 bases outside the gene matches. The CDR3 protein is CASSRDREAEAFF. CDR3 nucleotide sequence: TGTGCCAGCAGCCGAGACAGGGAGGCTGAAGCTTTCTTT.

V usage is TRBV10-3 and J usage is TRBJ2-1; a possible D gene is TRBD2 (6 bases). V shed 2 bases and J shed 8 bases, with 13 bases lying between them. The CDR3 length is 14 residues. Germline V lookup: CDR1 ENHRY, CDR2 SYGVKD. CDR3 nucleotide sequence: TGTGCCATCAGTGAGGGAGGGTGGGATTATGAGCAGTTCTTC. It codes for CAISEGGWDYEQFF.

The J gene is TRBJ2-5, the V gene TRBV18; D remains unclear. V was pared by 0 bases and J by 5 bases, with 10 bases between. CDR1 is KGHSH and CDR2 is LQKENI in the germline V gene. The CDR3 contains 14 residues. The CDR3 bases are TGTGCCAGCTCACCACCATCCAGCCCCGAGACCCAGTACTTC. Its protein product is CASSPPSSPETQYF.

This clone was counted once. The gene calls are TRBV9 and TRBJ2-7; TRBD2 is a possible D gene (7 bases). Trimming cost V 3 bases and J 0 bases, with 28 bases left between them. This CDR3 is 20 amino acids long. CDR1 and CDR2 from the germline V gene are SGDLS and YYNGEE. CDR3 protein: CASSAHAQRGGAPNSYEQYF. The CDR3 nucleotides are TGTGCCAGCAGCGCCCATGCCCAACGAGGGGGGGCCCCTAACTCCTACGAGCAGTACTTC.

The chain links TRBV11-3 to TRBJ2-1, with 14 bases identical to TRBD2. Germline CDR1 is SGHNT and CDR2 is YENEEA. V was pared by 5 bases and J by 9 bases, with 6 bases of the junction left unmatched. The length of the CDR3 is 15 residues. The CDR3 region is CASSAGTSGGGEQFF. The CDR3 DNA reads TGTGCCAGCAGCGCTGGGACTAGCGGGGGCGGTGAGCAGTTCTTC. The entire variable domain, with the rest obtained from reference TRBV11-3 and TRBJ2-1, is as follows: EAGVVQSPRYKIIEKKQPVAFWCNPISGHNTLYWYLQNLGQGPELLIRYENEEAVDDSQLPKDRFSAERLKGVDSTLKIQPAELGDSAVYLCASSAGTSGGGEQFFGPGTRLTVL.

The chain employs TRBV9 and TRBJ1-6; the match to TRBD1 covers 8 bases. Germline-derived CDR1 and CDR2 are SGDLS and YYNGEE. The CDR3 loop spans 15 amino acids. With V trimmed by 5 bases and J by 7 bases, 8 bases remained unmatched. This CDR3 is CASSETGGENSPLHF. The CDR3 nucleotides read TGTGCCAGCAGTGAAACAGGGGGGGAGAATTCACCCCTCCACTTT.

This clone came up once. The V gene is TRBV19, the J gene TRBJ2-6, with 8 positions matching TRBD1. CDR1 LNHDA and CDR2 SQIVND come from the germline V gene (reference sequence). The CDR3 runs to 15 residues. V was clipped by 3 bases and J by 2 bases; unmatched bases: 0. In DNA, the CDR3 is TGTGCCAGTAGTATGACAGGGGCTGGGGCCAACGTCCTGACTTTC. It yields the protein CASSMTGAGANVLTF.

The rearrangement uses TRBV5-1 and TRBJ1-1; D is undetermined. Trimming pared 7 bases from V and 1 base from J, leaving 5 bases between. The CDR3 has 11 residues. Germline V gene lookup returns CDR1 SGHRS and CDR2 YFSETQ. The CDR3 DNA follows: TGCGCCAGCTCTGAGAACACTGAAGCTTTCTTT. It is translated as CASSENTEAFF.

The J gene is TRBJ2-2, the V gene TRBV19; TRBD1 is a possible D gene (5 bases). This CDR3 spans 14 amino acids. The germline V gene has CDR1 LNHDA and CDR2 SQIVND (reference sequence). V lost 1 base and J lost 5, with 8 bases in between. This CDR3 reads CASSIGGRTGELFF. The CDR3 DNA is TGTGCCAGTAGTATAGGGGGCAGAACCGGGGAGCTGTTTTTT.

Remarks on this clone: Other DNA variants within this sample encode the same CDR3. The J gene is TRBJ1-1, the V gene TRBV6-2 or TRBV6-3; tentative D call: TRBD1 (5 bases). The V gene's germline CDR1 is MNHEY and CDR2 SVGEGT. The CDR3 has 15 amino acids. Trimming took 3 bases from V and 4 from J, leaving 15 bases between them. The CDR3 region is CASSYMSGLGTEAFF. As DNA, the CDR3 is TGTGCCAGCAGTTATATGTCAGGGTTAGGCACTGAAGCTTTCTTT.

This clone has just one count. This rearrangement joins TRBV6-5 to TRBJ2-1, with D possibly matching TRBD1 (6 bases). V was pared by 4 bases and J by 0 bases, with 13 bases between. The CDR3 has 16 amino acids. The germline gives CDR1 MNHEY, CDR2 SVGAGI. Here the CDR3 DNA reads TGTGCCAGCAGTTCCTTCAGGGGAGACTCCTACAATGAGCAGTTCTTC. Protein sequence: CASSSFRGDSYNEQFF.

This chain connects TRBV18 to TRBJ1-5, with 9 bases matching TRBD1. The CDR3 covers 15 residues. J lost 6 bases, V lost 5 bases, and 8 bases had no gene match. Germline V gives CDR1 KGHSH, CDR2 LQKENI. CDR3 sequence reads: CASSLDRGKSQPQHF. CDR3 bases: TGTGCCAGCTCATTGGACAGGGGAAAGAGTCAGCCCCAGCATTTT. Full variable domain (rest looked up from reference TRBV18 and TRBJ1-5): NAGVMQNPRHLVRRRGQEARLRCSPMKGHSHVYWYRQLPEEGLKFMVYLQKENIIDESGMPKERFSAEFPKEGPSILRIQQVVRGDSAAYFCASSLDRGKSQPQHFGDGTRLSIL.

The gene calls are TRBV9 and TRBJ2-5, with 10 bases lining up with TRBD2. CDR1 and CDR2 (germline): SGDLS, YYNGEE. This CDR3 spans 14 amino acids. V was clipped by 3 bases and J by 4 bases; unmatched bases: 3. The CDR3 nucleotides are TGTGCCAGCAGCGCCCGACTAGCGGGAGAGACCCAGTACTTC. Amino acids: CASSARLAGETQYF.

This sequence joins TRBV5-1 and TRBJ1-2; D gene unclear. There are 13 residues in the CDR3. Germline CDR1 and CDR2: SGHRS and YFSETQ. Trimming stripped 2 bases from V and 7 bases from J, with 12 bases between. CDR3 residues: CASSFLTSGGYTF. The CDR3 DNA follows: TGCGCCAGCAGCTTCTTAACCTCGGGTGGCTACACCTTC.

This clone was recorded only once. The chain is built from TRBV19 and TRBJ1-1, with unresolved D. This CDR3 comprises 15 residues. Germline V gene data show CDR1 as LNHDA and CDR2 as SQIVND (reference sequence). V lost 1 base and J 5 bases, leaving 14 bases between the germline ends. CDR3 in amino acids: CASSIAEGRGTEAFF. Written as DNA, the CDR3 is TGTGCCAGTAGTATAGCAGAGGGAAGAGGGACTGAAGCTTTCTTT.

The chain is built from TRBV19 and TRBJ1-2; perhaps TRBD1 as D (6 bases). This CDR3 region has 14 residues. V lost 5 bases to trimming and J lost 8 bases, with 18 bases between them. Germline V CDR1 and CDR2: LNHDA, SQIVND (reference sequence). Here the CDR3 reads CASSPPGTLRGYTF. The CDR3 DNA reads as TGTGCCAGTAGTCCCCCCGGGACACTGAGAGGCTACACCTTC.

The rearrangement links TRBV19 to TRBJ2-3; 8 bases are shared with TRBD2. V dropped 3 bases and J dropped 5; count of bases not matched to a gene: 4. The length of the CDR3 is 14 residues. From germline, CDR1 is LNHDA and CDR2 SQIVND (reference sequence). CDR3 residues: CASSIGRGGDTQYF. The CDR3 DNA follows: TGTGCCAGTAGTATTGGACGGGGGGGAGATACGCAGTATTTT.

The chain recombines TRBV7-9 with TRBJ2-3, with no clear D. V shed 2 bases and J shed 0 bases, with 9 bases lying between them. This CDR3 is 15 amino acids long. CDR1 is SEHNR, CDR2 FQNEAQ, per germline (reference sequence). The CDR3 region has the DNA TGTGCCAGCAGCTTAATGGGGTACAGCACAGATACGCAGTATTTT. It encodes CASSLMGYSTDTQYF.

The chain links TRBV5-1 to TRBJ1-1, with D perhaps matching TRBD1 (5 bases). Germline CDR1 is SGHRS and CDR2 is YFSETQ. The CDR3 sequence is 14 residues long. V lost 0 bases and J lost 1, with 7 bases in between. The CDR3 DNA is TGCGCCAGCAGCTTGGATACAGGGAACACTGAAGCTTTCTTT. Translating gives CASSLDTGNTEAFF.

The V gene is TRBV30, the J gene TRBJ2-2; no definite D call. The CDR3 loop spans 13 amino acids. Deletions cut 1 base from V and 2 bases from J, with 5 bases between. Germline V gene data show CDR1 as GTSNPN and CDR2 as SVGIG (reference sequence). The chain's CDR3 is CAWSGFNTGELFF. CDR3 sequence (DNA): TGTGCCTGGAGTGGCTTCAACACCGGGGAGCTGTTTTTT. The complete variable domain, with remaining parts taken from reference TRBV30 and TRBJ2-2, reads SQTIHQWPATLVQPVGSPLSLECTVEGTSNPNLYWYRQAAGRGLQLLFYSVGIGQISSEVPQNLSASRPQDRQFILSSKKLLLSDSGFYLCAWSGFNTGELFFGEGSRLTVL.

In this sample, this clone turned up once. The J gene is TRBJ1-2, the V gene TRBV6-5; D gene unclear. There are 13 residues in the CDR3. V lost 6 bases, J lost 8 bases, and 16 bases lay in between. In germline, CDR1 is MNHEY, CDR2 SVGAGI. The chain's CDR3 is CASRVDIREGYTF. The CDR3 DNA sequence: TGTGCCAGCAGGGTTGACATCCGGGAAGGCTACACCTTC.

This chain joins TRBV3-1 (or the pseudogene TRBV3-2) and TRBJ2-6, with 7 positions matching TRBD1. The V gene's germline CDR1 is LGHDT and CDR2 YNNKEL (reference sequence). CDR3 size: 18 residues. V shed 0 bases, J shed 1 base, and the junction held 6 bases outside the gene matches. CDR3 in DNA: TGTGCCAGCAGCCAAGAAGACAGGGACCGGTCTGGGGCCAACGTCCTGACTTTC. The encoded protein is CASSQEDRDRSGANVLTF.

The chain combines TRBV11-2 with TRBJ2-1, with 11 bases fitting TRBD2. Per the germline V gene, CDR1 is SGHAT and CDR2 is FQNNGV. This CDR3 comprises 16 residues. Germline trimming cut 5 bases from V and 5 bases from J; bases unmatched to any gene: 8. CDR3 residues: CASSARLAGLDNEQFF. CDR3 DNA sequence: TGTGCCAGCAGCGCCAGACTAGCGGGACTAGACAATGAGCAGTTCTTC.

The rearrangement joins TRBV10-3 to TRBJ1-6; D might be TRBD1 (5 bases). Trimming left V 8 bases short and J 8 bases short, with 16 bases between. The length of the CDR3 is 14 residues. Germline V gene sequence: CDR1 ENHRY, CDR2 SYGVKD. The CDR3: CAICSGLGDSPLHF. The DNA for the CDR3 is TGTGCCATCTGCTCAGGGTTAGGTGATTCACCCCTCCACTTT.

The chain is built from TRBV6-5 and TRBJ1-3; D might be TRBD1 (5 bases). V dropped 7 bases and J dropped 0 bases, with 13 bases sitting between them. Looked up from germline, CDR1 is MNHEY and CDR2 is SVGAGI. The CDR3 has 15 amino acids. CDR3 DNA sequence: TGTGCCAGCACCTACGGGGCTTACTCTGGAAACACCATATATTTT. Protein sequence: CASTYGAYSGNTIYF.

V and J are TRBV28 and TRBJ2-1; 9 bases line up with TRBD1. CDR1 MDHEN and CDR2 SYDVKM come from the germline V gene. The CDR3 totals 16 residues. The J segment lost 7 bases and the V segment lost 5 bases, leaving 12 bases of the junction unmatched. The CDR3 protein is CASSPRDRALWNEQFF. The CDR3 nucleotides read TGTGCCAGCAGTCCCCGGGACAGGGCCCTTTGGAATGAGCAGTTCTTC.

The chain carries TRBV5-4 and TRBJ2-7, with 8 bases identical to TRBD1. Germline trimming cut 0 bases from V and 2 bases from J; bases unmatched to any gene: 7. Germline CDR1 reads SGHNT; CDR2 reads YYREEE (reference sequence). The CDR3 spans 16 residues. CDR3 DNA sequence: TGTGCCAGCAGCTTGGCTGGAGGACAGGGAGCCTACGAGCAGTACTTC. It specifies CASSLAGGQGAYEQYF. Full variable domain (rest looked up from reference TRBV5-4 and TRBJ2-7): ETGVTQSPTHLIKTRGQQVTLRCSSQSGHNTVSWYQQALGQGPQFIFQYYREEENGRGNFPPRFSGLQFPNYSSELNVNALELDDSALYLCASSLAGGQGAYEQYFGPGTRLTVT.

The chain combines TRBV7-8 with TRBJ1-2, with D tentatively TRBD1 (5 bases). The V end was cut by 1 base, the J end by 4 bases, with 10 bases between. Germline V gene sequence: CDR1 SGHVS, CDR2 FQNEAQ. The CDR3 extends over 14 amino acids. CDR3 protein: CASSLVSGGYGYTF. In nucleotides, the CDR3 is TGTGCCAGCAGCTTAGTAAGCGGGGGCTATGGCTACACCTTC. Full variable domain (missing parts from reference TRBV7-8 and TRBJ1-2): GAGVSQSPRYKVAKRGQDVALRCDPISGHVSLFWYQQALGQGPEFLTYFQNEAQLDKSGLPSDRFFAERPEGSVSTLKIQRTQQEDSAVYLCASSLVSGGYGYTFGSGTRLTVV.